Shown below are 14 T cell receptor beta chains from a single sample sequenced in a study of T cell changes during pregnancy in multiple sclerosis. Data came from immunoSEQ multiplex PCR; TCRdb stores just in-frame clones and leaves some out. The sample comprises about 48,000 clones, approximately 92% of which are singletons, and 0.91% rests with the top ten. This sample comprised CD4+ T cells from peripheral blood mononuclear cells, obtained in the second trimester of pregnancy. The receptor set was obtained from a female donor in good health, enrolled as a control in a pregnancy study.

This chain joins TRBV12-5 and TRBJ1-2, with unresolved D. V lost 8 bases, J lost 5 bases, and 12 bases lay in between. Germline lookup yields CDR1 LGHNT and CDR2 FRNRAP. The CDR3 totals 12 residues. CDR3: CASSGTGYGYTF. The CDR3 DNA follows: TGTGCTAGTTCAGGCACTGGGTATGGCTACACCTTC.

CDR3 in amino acids: CASSLQREQFF. The CDR3 bases are TGCGCCAGCAGCTTGCAGCGGGAGCAGTTCTTC. This sequence joins TRBV5-1 and TRBJ2-1; D perhaps matches TRBD2 (5 bases). Germline V gives CDR1 SGHRS, CDR2 YFSETQ. The V end was cut by 1 base, the J end by 10 bases, with 6 bases between. This CDR3 has 11 residues.

The J gene is TRBJ1-4, the V gene TRBV18, with a weak D call TRBD1 (6 bases). This CDR3 is built from 14 residues. From germline, CDR1 is KGHSH and CDR2 LQKENI. Trimming pared 3 bases from V and 12 bases from J, leaving 17 bases between. CDR3 DNA: TGTGCCAGCTCACCCGGACAGAGGCCTAGGGAACTGTTTTTT. Translation gives CASSPGQRPRELFF.

The CDR3 DNA reads as TGTGCCAGCAGGCGTTCTACTGCCGGAAACACCATATATTTT. Residues: CASRRSTAGNTIYF. The rearrangement uses TRBV28 and TRBJ1-3; the D is unclear. V was shortened by 6 bases and J by 4 bases, with 13 bases between the two germline ends. The CDR3 spans 14 residues. Germline CDR1 and CDR2: MDHEN and SYDVKM.

The chain joins TRBV6-1 to TRBJ1-1; 7 nucleotides line up with TRBD1. In germline, CDR1 is MNHNS, CDR2 SASEGT. The CDR3 spans 16 residues. V shed 4 bases and J 1 base; nucleotides not matched to a gene: 9. The CDR3 sequence is CASSGTWTGSNTEAFF. CDR3 DNA: TGTGCCAGCAGTGGGACTTGGACAGGATCGAACACTGAAGCTTTCTTT.

This clone was seen once. The J gene is TRBJ1-2, the V gene TRBV2; no reliable D call. With 0 bases removed from V and 4 bases from J, the gap between germline ends came to 12 bases. Per germline, CDR1 SNHLY and CDR2 FYNNEI. The CDR3 is 15 residues long. DNA for the CDR3: TGTGCCAGCAGTGAAGCTAGGCGGATCCCCTATGGCTACACCTTC. Protein product: CASSEARRIPYGYTF.

The V call is TRBV5-1, the J call TRBJ1-1; TRBD1 matches 11 bases. This CDR3 is 13 amino acids long. Trimming removed 4 bases from V and 8 bases from J; junction bases left unmatched: 4. CDR1 and CDR2 (germline): SGHRS, YFSETQ. The chain's CDR3 is CASSLGQGVEAFF. For the CDR3, the DNA is TGCGCCAGCAGCCTGGGACAGGGGGTAGAAGCTTTCTTT.

V and J are TRBV6-9 and TRBJ2-7; TRBD2 matches at 7 bases. V gave up 1 base and J gave up 6 bases; unmatched junction bases: 15. This CDR3 is 17 amino acids long. Germline V gene sequence: CDR1 MNHGY, CDR2 SVAAGI. For the CDR3, the DNA is TGTGCCAGCAGTTATTACTTTTTGGCCGGGGGGTCTCTCGAGCAGTACTTC. Its translation is CASSYYFLAGGSLEQYF.

The chain has TRBV27 and TRBJ2-2; 7 bases line up with TRBD1. This CDR3 has 17 amino acids. V was clipped by 5 bases and J by 8 bases; unmatched bases: 17. Germline V CDR1 and CDR2: MNHEY, SMNVEV (reference sequence). This CDR3 is CASSLDRERFFRGELFF. CDR3 nucleotide sequence: TGTGCCAGCAGTCTCGACAGGGAGCGATTCTTCCGGGGGGAGCTGTTTTTT.

The V gene is TRBV6-1, the J gene TRBJ1-1, with TRBD1 identical over 7 bases. The CDR3 has 13 amino acids. Germline CDR1 MNHNS, CDR2 SASEGT. V was clipped by 10 bases and J by 0 bases; unmatched bases: 5. Here the CDR3 reads CATGTDMNTEAFF. CDR3 bases: TGTGCCACCGGGACAGATATGAACACTGAAGCTTTCTTT.

The CDR3 is CASSGSGGVDQPQHF. The DNA of the CDR3 is TGTGCCAGCAGTGGAAGCGGGGGGGTTGATCAGCCCCAGCATTTT. V gene TRBV2 combines with J gene TRBJ1-5; TRBD1 might be the D (5 bases). The germline V and J ends were trimmed by 4 bases and 5 bases, with 15 bases remaining between them. CDR1 and CDR2 (germline): SNHLY, FYNNEI. This CDR3 comprises 15 residues.

The chain links TRBV5-1 to TRBJ2-7, with 11 bases fitting TRBD2. The V gene end was trimmed by 4 bases and the J gene end by 3 bases; junction bases not matched to a gene: 6. The CDR3 has 15 residues. The germline V gene has CDR1 SGHRS and CDR2 YFSETQ. DNA for the CDR3: TGCGCCAGCAGCCCCTTAGCGGGGGGGATCTACGAGCAGTACTTC. It yields the protein CASSPLAGGIYEQYF. Filled out from reference TRBV5-1 and TRBJ2-7, the complete variable domain reads KAGVTQTPRYLIKTRGQQVTLSCSPISGHRSVSWYQQTPGQGLQFLFEYFSETQRNKGNFPGRFSGRQFSNSRSEMNVSTLELGDSALYLCASSPLAGGIYEQYFGPGTRLTVT.

The V gene is TRBV14, the J gene TRBJ2-7; D uncertain. CDR1 and CDR2 from the germline V gene are SGHDN and FVKESK. The V end lost 3 bases, the J end lost 0 bases, and 9 bases lay between the germline ends. The CDR3 length is 14 residues. The CDR3 region is CASSQVYSSYEQYF. DNA for the CDR3: TGTGCCAGCAGCCAGGTCTACAGCTCCTACGAGCAGTACTTC.

This clone was seen a few times. This chain joins TRBV6-6 and TRBJ1-6; D is ambiguous. The CDR3 sequence is 16 residues long. V was pared by 5 bases and J by 8 bases, with 19 bases between. Germline CDR1 is MNHNY and CDR2 is SVGAGI (reference sequence). CDR3 DNA sequence: TGTGCCAGCAGTACCAACGGACGGCGCGGGGATTCACCCCTCCACTTT. It translates to CASSTNGRRGDSPLHF.